The 18 T cell receptor beta chains below all came from one sample that was sequenced in a study of T cells after somatic rescue of genetic block. Profiled with immunoSEQ multiplex PCR; TCRdb holds only in-frame clones, not every one. The sample consists of tens of thousands of clones, 90% of them appearing once. The sample consisted of peripheral blood mononuclear cells (PBMCs). These receptors came from a woman aged 18-30 years.

The V call is TRBV6-5, the J call TRBJ1-1; 8 nucleotides agree with TRBD1. Germline V gene sequence: CDR1 MNHEY, CDR2 SVGAGI. The junction had 4 bases not matched to a gene; V was cut back by 6 bases and J by 1 base. CDR3 length equals 14 residues. The CDR3 loop reads CASRLTGGNTEAFF. In nucleotides, the CDR3 is TGTGCCAGCAGGCTAACAGGGGGGAACACTGAAGCTTTCTTT.

The V gene is TRBV7-3, the J gene TRBJ2-7; 10 bases agree with TRBD2. Germline V CDR1 and CDR2: SGHTA, FQGTGA. The ends lost 5 bases at V and 6 bases at J; junction bases unmatched: 13. This CDR3 is 16 amino acids long. The CDR3 DNA reads TGTGCCAGCAGCGACACTAGCGGGAACCCGACCCGCGAGCAGTACTTC. It yields the protein CASSDTSGNPTREQYF.

In this sample, this clone turned up once. The chain recombines TRBV5-1 with TRBJ2-4; D remains unclear. CDR3 size: 16 residues. Trimming removed 4 bases from V and 0 bases from J, with 14 bases in between. Germline-derived CDR1 and CDR2 are SGHRS and YFSETQ. CDR3 region: CASSDTRNLAKNIQYF. The CDR3 coding sequence is TGCGCCAGCAGCGACACCCGAAACTTAGCCAAAAACATTCAGTACTTC.

The V gene is TRBV5-4, the J gene TRBJ1-6; TRBD1 might be the D (5 bases). The germline V gene encodes CDR1 SGHNT and CDR2 YYREEE (reference sequence). The CDR3 covers 15 residues. V was clipped by 0 bases and J by 7 bases, with 11 bases between them. The CDR3 here is CASSLAGRQNSPLHF. The CDR3 DNA reads TGTGCCAGCAGCTTGGCCGGGCGACAGAATTCACCCCTCCACTTT.

The rearrangement joins TRBV15 to TRBJ1-1; D uncertain. V was shortened by 5 bases and J by 1 base, with 5 bases between the two germline ends. CDR3 size: 12 residues. Germline CDR1 and CDR2: LNHNV and YYDKDF (reference sequence). CDR3 residues: CATSSANTEAFF. The CDR3 DNA follows: TGTGCCACCAGCTCAGCGAACACTGAAGCTTTCTTT.

This sequence joins TRBV27 and TRBJ2-4; TRBD2 matches 10 bases. J gave up 7 bases and V 2 bases, and 11 bases lay outside the gene matches. Per the germline V gene, CDR1 is MNHEY and CDR2 is SMNVEV (reference sequence). This CDR3 contains 17 residues. The CDR3 reads CASSLNEASGRYNIQYF. The CDR3 nucleotides read TGTGCCAGCAGTTTAAATGAGGCTAGCGGGAGATATAACATTCAGTACTTC.

The gene calls are TRBV6-6 and TRBJ1-1; D perhaps matches TRBD1 (5 bases). This CDR3 contains 14 residues. Germline V gene data show CDR1 as MNHNY and CDR2 as SVGAGI (reference sequence). The V end was cut by 7 bases, the J end by 3 bases, with 15 bases between. The CDR3 sequence is CASTQPGGDTEAFF. DNA for the CDR3: TGTGCCAGCACCCAACCGGGAGGGGACACTGAAGCTTTCTTT.

The chain uses TRBV28 and TRBJ1-2; 10 bases are shared with TRBD1. J lost 2 bases, V lost 5 bases, and 8 bases had no gene match. Germline V CDR1 and CDR2: MDHEN, SYDVKM. This CDR3 region has 16 residues. This chain's CDR3 is CASSMPPGQGNYGYTF. The CDR3 region has the DNA TGTGCCAGCAGTATGCCCCCGGGACAGGGGAACTATGGCTACACCTTC.

The gene calls are TRBV27 and TRBJ2-7, with no clear D. There are 13 residues in the CDR3. Deletions cut 5 bases from V and 0 bases from J, with 8 bases between. The germline V gene has CDR1 MNHEY and CDR2 SMNVEV (reference sequence). CDR3 in amino acids: CASSLFGSYEQYF. The CDR3 nucleotides read TGTGCCAGCAGTCTCTTCGGCTCCTACGAGCAGTACTTC.

The J gene is TRBJ2-3, the V gene TRBV27; 11 bases match TRBD1. Unmatched junction bases numbered 2, after V lost 6 bases and J lost 3 bases. CDR1 MNHEY and CDR2 SMNVEV come from the germline V gene (reference sequence). CDR3 length: 14 amino acids. The CDR3 region has the DNA TGTGCCAGCAGCGGACAGGGGGCTACAGATACGCAGTATTTT. As protein: CASSGQGATDTQYF.

This rearrangement joins TRBV7-3 to TRBJ2-5; TRBD1 or TRBD2 may be the D gene (5 bases each). The germline gives CDR1 SGHTA, CDR2 FQGTGA. The V gene lost 3 bases and the J gene lost 2 bases, with 13 bases spanning the gap. The CDR3 has 15 amino acids. Here the CDR3 reads CASSFSRGPQETQYF. CDR3 DNA: TGTGCCAGCAGCTTCTCCCGGGGACCTCAAGAGACCCAGTACTTC.

This chain joins TRBV7-2 and TRBJ2-3; D remains ambiguous. CDR1 is SGHTA and CDR2 is FQGNSA in the germline V gene. Trimming cost V 5 bases and J 1 base, with 13 bases left between them. This CDR3 region has 15 residues. The CDR3 coding sequence is TGTGCCAGCAGCCTCTTAGACCCCGGCACAGATACGCAGTATTTT. It yields the protein CASSLLDPGTDTQYF.

The chain has TRBV6-5 and TRBJ2-7, with 8 bases aligning to TRBD1. Trimming at V came to 5 bases and at J to 5 bases, leaving 8 bases not matched to a gene. Germline-derived CDR1 and CDR2 are MNHEY and SVGAGI. The CDR3 is 14 amino acids. CDR3 sequence: CASSQDRGRDEQYF. CDR3 bases: TGTGCCAGCAGTCAAGACAGGGGTCGGGACGAGCAGTACTTC.

This chain joins TRBV7-2 and TRBJ2-4; D not resolved. V lost 5 bases and J 0 bases, leaving 2 bases between the germline ends. CDR3 length equals 12 residues. Looked up from germline, CDR1 is SGHTA and CDR2 is FQGNSA. CDR3 DNA sequence: TGTGCCAGCAGCCAAGCCAAAAACATTCAGTACTTC. Translated, it gives CASSQAKNIQYF. Complete variable domain (other parts from reference TRBV7-2 and TRBJ2-4): GAGVSQSPSNKVTEKGKDVELRCDPISGHTALYWYRQSLGQGLEFLIYFQGNSAPDKSGLPSDRFSAERTGGSVSTLTIQRTQQEDSAVYLCASSQAKNIQYFGAGTRLSVL.

The V call is TRBV7-9, the J call TRBJ2-7, with D perhaps matching TRBD1 or TRBD2 (5 bases each). V lost 5 bases and J lost 5, with 22 bases in between. Germline V gives CDR1 SEHNR, CDR2 FQNEAQ (reference sequence). The CDR3 loop spans 16 amino acids. The CDR3 coding sequence is TGTGCCAGCAGCCCCCGGGAACCAGGGTGGGGGAACGAGCAGTACTTC. It codes for CASSPREPGWGNEQYF.

The chain joins TRBV4-3 to TRBJ1-1, with D maybe TRBD1 (6 bases). The V and J ends lost 0 bases and 6 bases respectively, with 8 bases between them. Germline values: CDR1 LGHNA, CDR2 YSLEER. The CDR3 sequence is 13 residues long. In DNA form, the CDR3 reads TGCGCCAGCAGCCAAGAACAGGGTTCTGAAGCTTTCTTT. Protein: CASSQEQGSEAFF.

This rearrangement joins TRBV5-1 to TRBJ2-3; tentative D call: TRBD2 (5 bases). Germline V lookup: CDR1 SGHRS, CDR2 YFSETQ. Trimming took off 0 bases at V and 4 bases at J, with 15 bases between the two ends. CDR3 length: 16 residues. The CDR3 loop is CASSLAPGVQPDTQYF. In DNA form, the CDR3 reads TGCGCCAGCAGCTTGGCTCCCGGGGTTCAGCCAGATACGCAGTATTTT.

This chain links TRBV18 with TRBJ2-1, with D perhaps assigned TRBD1 or TRBD2 (5 bases each). From germline, CDR1 is KGHSH and CDR2 LQKENI. The CDR3 is made up of 16 amino acids. V lost 0 bases and J 7 bases, leaving 16 bases between the germline ends. The CDR3 DNA reads TGTGCCAGCTCACCACCCCCGGGGCAGTCTGTAAATGAGCAGTTCTTC. Amino acids: CASSPPPGQSVNEQFF.